The 21 T cell receptor beta chains presented below share a single source sample, sequenced in a study of cytotoxic CD8 clonotypes in ibrutinib-treated CLL. TCRdb keeps only in-frame clones here, not all; method: immunoSEQ multiplex PCR. The table records 150,000 or so clones, 75% to 85% of them present only once. This material consisted of PBMCs, taken after 36 months of ibrutinib treatment. The receptors here all came from a human donor with chronic lymphocytic leukemia.

The J gene is TRBJ2-5, the V gene TRBV6-5, with 8 positions matching TRBD1. The DNA end is more similar to TRBJ2-7, so the J call may be wrong. Germline values: CDR1 MNHEY, CDR2 SVGAGI. This CDR3 region has 15 residues. The CDR3 sequence: CASSKNRQGSHEQYF. CDR3 DNA sequence: TGTGCCAGCAGCAAGAATCGACAGGGGAGCCACGAGCAGTACTTC.

In this sample, this clone turned up once. The rearrangement links TRBV6-6 to TRBJ1-6, with 8 nucleotides matching TRBD1. This CDR3 has 14 amino acids. Germline values: CDR1 MNHNY, CDR2 SVGAGI (reference sequence). V was clipped by 8 bases and J by 6 bases; unmatched bases: 6. CDR3 sequence reads: CASLGTGGNSPLHF. In nucleotides, the CDR3 is TGTGCCAGCTTGGGGACAGGAGGTAATTCACCCCTCCACTTT.

The table lists this clone with a count of one. The V and J genes are TRBV30 and TRBJ2-7; no definite D call. Germline V gives CDR1 GTSNPN, CDR2 SVGIG (reference sequence). The V gene lost 3 bases and the J gene lost 2 bases, with 14 bases spanning the gap. The CDR3 sequence is 14 residues long. CDR3 nucleotides: TGTGCCTGGAGGGATCCCTGGTTTACCTACGAGCAGTACTTC. Protein sequence: CAWRDPWFTYEQYF. Variable domain in full (rest from reference TRBV30 and TRBJ2-7): SQTIHQWPATLVQPVGSPLSLECTVEGTSNPNLYWYRQAAGRGLQLLFYSVGIGQISSEVPQNLSASRPQDRQFILSSKKLLLSDSGFYLCAWRDPWFTYEQYFGPGTRLTVT.

This chain connects TRBV6-4 to TRBJ2-3; 11 nucleotides agree with TRBD2. V shed 4 bases and J 1 base; nucleotides not matched to a gene: 1. From germline, CDR1 is MRHNA and CDR2 SNTAGT. The CDR3 runs to 15 residues. DNA of the CDR3: TGTGCCAGCAGTGTGACTAGCGGGGGCACAGATACGCAGTATTTT. This gives the protein CASSVTSGGTDTQYF.

In this sample, this clone turned up once. As DNA, the CDR3 is TGCGCCAGCAGCTTAGGGACAGCTAGAGATACGCAGTATTTT. Residues: CASSLGTARDTQYF. This chain links TRBV5-1 with TRBJ2-3, with TRBD1 matching 7 bases. From germline, CDR1 is SGHRS and CDR2 YFSETQ. The CDR3 extends over 14 amino acids. The trim removed 2 bases at V and 5 bases at J, leaving 5 bases unmatched.

The J gene is TRBJ1-6, the V gene TRBV5-3; 11 bases match TRBD1. TRBV5-3 is placed among ORFs of uncertain function. The CDR3 covers 19 residues. The J segment lost 0 bases and the V segment lost 4 bases, leaving 9 bases of the junction unmatched. The CDR3 reads CARSRPGQGVNSYNSPLHF. The CDR3 DNA is TGTGCCAGAAGCCGGCCGGGACAGGGGGTCAACTCCTATAATTCACCCCTCCACTTT.

The chain joins TRBV19 to TRBJ1-2; D not resolved. Germline V gene sequence: CDR1 LNHDA, CDR2 SQIVND (reference sequence). CDR3 size: 13 residues. V lost 7 bases and J lost 4, with 13 bases in between. For the CDR3, the DNA is TGTGCCAGTACTCACGTGGGCGGCTATGGCTACACCTTC. It specifies CASTHVGGYGYTF.

The CDR3 DNA reads as TGTGCCAGCAGCCCCCTTTCGGTTAGACCACCCCGGAGGGGCTACACCTTC. It yields the protein CASSPLSVRPPRRGYTF. The chain couples TRBV7-3 to TRBJ1-2; D is undetermined. The ends were cut back, 5 bases at V and 8 bases at J, with 27 bases in the middle. This CDR3 spans 17 amino acids. In germline, CDR1 is SGHTA, CDR2 FQGTGA.

This clone showed up just once. V gene TRBV6-1 combines with J gene TRBJ1-3; no firm D call. The length of the CDR3 is 14 residues. V was cut by 5 bases and J by 0 bases, with 8 bases left in between. Looked up from germline, CDR1 is MNHNS and CDR2 is SASEGT. CDR3 in amino acids: CASSSHGSGNTIYF. The CDR3 DNA follows: TGTGCCAGCAGTTCCCATGGCTCTGGAAACACCATATATTTT.

This clone occurred once. V and J are TRBV10-1 and TRBJ1-1; D is unclear. The V end lost 3 bases, the J end lost 5 bases, and 22 bases lay between the germline ends. CDR3 size: 17 residues. Germline CDR1 reads WNHNN; CDR2 reads SYGVQD (reference sequence). CDR3 region: CASSDRRGRFPLTEAFF. The CDR3 DNA reads as TGCGCCAGCAGTGACCGCCGGGGTCGGTTCCCCTTAACTGAAGCTTTCTTT.

The rearrangement joins TRBV6-5 to TRBJ2-7, with D hard to call. V was pared by 2 bases and J by 3 bases, with 2 bases between. There are 11 residues in the CDR3. Germline V gene lookup returns CDR1 MNHEY and CDR2 SVGAGI. In DNA form, the CDR3 reads TGTGCCAGCAGTTACCTCTACGAGCAGTACTTC. Translating it yields CASSYLYEQYF.

This chain uses TRBV9 with TRBJ2-3; 8 bases agree with TRBD1. The ends lost 4 bases at V and 7 bases at J; junction bases unmatched: 8. The CDR3 runs to 14 residues. Germline CDR1 and CDR2: SGDLS and YYNGEE. The CDR3 DNA sequence: TGTGCCAGCAGCCCTCGGACAGGGTTTCATACGCAGTATTTT. This sequence encodes CASSPRTGFHTQYF. Full variable domain (outside the CDR3, taken from reference TRBV9 and TRBJ2-3): DSGVTQTPKHLITATGQRVTLRCSPRSGDLSVYWYQQSLDQGLQFLIQYYNGEERAKGNILERFSAQQFPDLHSELNLSSLELGDSALYFCASSPRTGFHTQYFGPGTRLTVL.

The rearrangement uses TRBV5-1 and TRBJ2-3; the D gene could be TRBD1 or TRBD2 (7 bases each). CDR3 length: 14 residues. V was pared by 4 bases and J by 4 bases, with 13 bases between. The germline V gene encodes CDR1 SGHRS and CDR2 YFSETQ. CDR3 sequence (DNA): TGCGCCAGCAGCAGGGGAGGGGGCCCAGATACGCAGTATTTT. It translates to CASSRGGGPDTQYF.

V gene TRBV27 combines with J gene TRBJ2-1, with TRBD2 matching over 10 bases. The length of the CDR3 is 17 residues. Germline V CDR1 and CDR2: MNHEY, SMNVEV (reference sequence). The V gene end was trimmed by 6 bases and the J gene end by 8 bases; junction bases not matched to a gene: 16. The CDR3 coding sequence is TGTGCCAGCAGCCGACCGTTGGGACTAGCGAGGGCGGATGAGCAGTTCTTC. It yields the protein CASSRPLGLARADEQFF.

This chain connects TRBV15 to TRBJ2-6, with TRBD1 matching 9 bases. This CDR3 is 19 amino acids long. The J segment lost 4 bases and the V segment lost 0 bases, leaving 10 bases of the junction unmatched. Germline V gene data show CDR1 as LNHNV and CDR2 as YYDKDF (reference sequence). In nucleotides, the CDR3 is TGTGCCACCAGCAGAGATTTCACAGGGGGCGCGACAGGGGCCAACGTCCTGACTTTC. The encoded protein is CATSRDFTGGATGANVLTF.

V gene TRBV5-1 combines with J gene TRBJ1-2; tentative D call: TRBD1 (6 bases). This CDR3 is 12 amino acids long. The ends were cut back, 6 bases at V and 7 bases at J, with 13 bases in the middle. Germline V gives CDR1 SGHRS, CDR2 YFSETQ. This CDR3 is CASTTGGLGYTF. The CDR3 bases are TGCGCCAGCACCACCGGGGGGCTTGGCTACACCTTC. Based on the CDR3 plus reference TRBV5-1 and TRBJ1-2, the full variable domain is KAGVTQTPRYLIKTRGQQVTLSCSPISGHRSVSWYQQTPGQGLQFLFEYFSETQRNKGNFPGRFSGRQFSNSRSEMNVSTLELGDSALYLCASTTGGLGYTFGSGTRLTVV.

This chain connects TRBV28 to TRBJ2-1; 13 bases are a match to TRBD2. J was trimmed by 5 bases and V by 5 bases; bases with no gene match: 12. The CDR3 extends over 18 amino acids. Germline V CDR1 and CDR2: MDHEN, SYDVKM. The DNA for the CDR3 is TGTGCCAGCAGTCTTTCCCCCTGGACTAGCGGGGGCCACAATGAGCAGTTCTTC. Translation gives CASSLSPWTSGGHNEQFF. Complete variable domain (other parts from reference TRBV28 and TRBJ2-1): DVKVTQSSRYLVKRTGEKVFLECVQDMDHENMFWYRQDPGLGLRLIYFSYDVKMKEKGDIPEGYSVSREKKERFSLILESASTNQTSMYLCASSLSPWTSGGHNEQFFGPGTRLTVL.

The CDR3 DNA follows: TGCAGTGCCCCAGGGGACACTGAAGCTTTCTTT. It encodes CSAPGDTEAFF. The chain has TRBV20-1 and TRBJ1-1, with a weak D call TRBD1 (6 bases). Germline-derived CDR1 and CDR2 are DFQATT and SNEGSKA (reference sequence). The CDR3 is made up of 11 amino acids. V gave up 6 bases and J gave up 3 bases, with 8 bases separating them.

The rearrangement joins TRBV7-9 to TRBJ2-2; possibly TRBD1 for D (5 bases). The CDR3 is made up of 18 amino acids. Germline CDR1 is SEHNR and CDR2 is FQNEAQ (reference sequence). V was pared by 5 bases and J by 3 bases, with 22 bases between. CDR3 nucleotide sequence: TGTGCCAGCAGCCTTAGGGGAAAAAAATGGGCGGACACCGGGGAGCTGTTTTTT. Encoded protein: CASSLRGKKWADTGELFF.

The chain is built from TRBV10-3 and TRBJ1-2; tentatively, D is TRBD1 (5 bases). The V end was cut by 10 bases, the J end by 2 bases, with 17 bases between. Germline V gene sequence: CDR1 ENHRY, CDR2 SYGVKD. This CDR3 has 14 amino acids. For the CDR3, the DNA is TGTGCCACCACGGGAGCCTGGGACAACTATGGCTACACCTTC. Translated, it gives CATTGAWDNYGYTF.

The chain uses TRBV9 and TRBJ2-1; 7 nucleotides agree with TRBD2. The ends lost 3 bases at V and 2 bases at J; junction bases unmatched: 5. The CDR3 contains 15 residues. Germline loops: CDR1 SGDLS, CDR2 YYNGEE. In DNA form, the CDR3 reads TGTGCCAGCAGCGCCCTAGCGGACACCTACAATGAGCAGTTCTTC. The encoded protein is CASSALADTYNEQFF.